This TCR beta chain appears in the sequencing data of a study of cytomegalovirus exposure and HLA in healthy donors. Notes on the study in general: Cytomegalovirus-associated TCR beta chains were listed, numbering over 150. Reports described diagnosis of cytomegalovirus status by the classifier as highly specific and sensitive. In vitro confirmation showed a few CMV-associated chains to be CMV antigen specific.

The donors were part of the validation cohort of 95 to 150 subjects. That cohort was separate from the first cohort, which comprised about 730 subjects. CDR3 length: 13 amino acids. Between the trimmed V and J ends, which lost 4 bases and 5 bases, there was a span of 11 bases. Germline values: CDR1 GTSNPN, CDR2 SVGIG (reference sequence). Turning to this clone: Its antigen is currently unknown.

Sequencing used immunoSEQ multiplex PCR; TCRdb keeps in-frame clones, though not all of them. The repertoire holds around 400,000 clones, with 70% to 90% as singletons. The TCR sequence derives from a young woman in good health and CMV-seronegative. Sample: PBMCs. The chain joins TRBV30 to TRBJ2-2; D gene ambiguous. In nucleotides, the CDR3 is TGTGCCTGGAAAAGCTTCTATACCGGGGAGCTGTTTTTT. It codes for CAWKSFYTGELFF. The variable domain in full, completed from reference TRBV30 and TRBJ2-2, reads SQTIHQWPATLVQPVGSPLSLECTVEGTSNPNLYWYRQAAGRGLQLLFYSVGIGQISSEVPQNLSASRPQDRQFILSSKKLLLSDSGFYLCAWKSFYTGELFFGEGSRLTVL.